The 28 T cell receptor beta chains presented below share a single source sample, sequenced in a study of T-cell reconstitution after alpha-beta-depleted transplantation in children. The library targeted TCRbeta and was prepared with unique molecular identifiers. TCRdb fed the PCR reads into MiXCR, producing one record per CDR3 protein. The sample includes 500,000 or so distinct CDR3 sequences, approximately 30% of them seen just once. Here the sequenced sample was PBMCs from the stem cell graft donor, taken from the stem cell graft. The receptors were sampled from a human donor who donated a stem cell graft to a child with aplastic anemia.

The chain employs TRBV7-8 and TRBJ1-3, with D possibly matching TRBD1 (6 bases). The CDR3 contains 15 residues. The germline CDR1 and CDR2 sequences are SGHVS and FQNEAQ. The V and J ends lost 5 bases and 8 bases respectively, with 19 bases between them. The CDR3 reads CASSRRGAGIDTIYF. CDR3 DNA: TGTGCCAGCAGCCGTAGGGGGGCAGGGATAGACACCATATATTTT.

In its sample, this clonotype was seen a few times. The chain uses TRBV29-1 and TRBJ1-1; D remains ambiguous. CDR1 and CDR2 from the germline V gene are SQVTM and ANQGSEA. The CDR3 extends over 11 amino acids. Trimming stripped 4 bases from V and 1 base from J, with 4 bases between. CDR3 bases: TGCAGCGTTGTACCGAACACTGAAGCTTTCTTT. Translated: CSVVPNTEAFF.

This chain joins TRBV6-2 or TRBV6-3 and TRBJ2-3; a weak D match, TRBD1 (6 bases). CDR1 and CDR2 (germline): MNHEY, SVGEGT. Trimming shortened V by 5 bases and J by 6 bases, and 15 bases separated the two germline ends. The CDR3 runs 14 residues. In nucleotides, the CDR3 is TGTGCCAGCAGTACCCCCAGGGGCCTGGATACGCAGTATTTT. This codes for CASSTPRGLDTQYF.

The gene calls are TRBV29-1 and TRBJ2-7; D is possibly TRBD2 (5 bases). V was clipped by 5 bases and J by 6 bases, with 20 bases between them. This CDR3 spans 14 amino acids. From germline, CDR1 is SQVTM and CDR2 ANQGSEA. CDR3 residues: CSVLPDPGSVEQYF. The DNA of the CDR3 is TGCAGCGTTCTGCCCGATCCGGGGTCGGTCGAGCAGTACTTC.

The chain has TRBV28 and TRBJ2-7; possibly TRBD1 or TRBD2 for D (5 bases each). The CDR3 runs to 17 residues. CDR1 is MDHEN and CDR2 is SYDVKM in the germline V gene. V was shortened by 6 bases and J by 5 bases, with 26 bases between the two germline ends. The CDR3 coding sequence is TGTGCCAGCAGCGATTGGAGGAAACAGGTAAAATTCAACGAGCAGTACTTC. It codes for CASSDWRKQVKFNEQYF.

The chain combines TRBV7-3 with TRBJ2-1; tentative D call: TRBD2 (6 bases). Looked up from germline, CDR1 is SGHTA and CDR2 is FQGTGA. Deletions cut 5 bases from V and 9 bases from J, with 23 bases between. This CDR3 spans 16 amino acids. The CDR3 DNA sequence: TGTGCCAGCAGCGCGGGACCAACGGGGTTTCAGGGTGAGCAGTTCTTC. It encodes CASSAGPTGFQGEQFF. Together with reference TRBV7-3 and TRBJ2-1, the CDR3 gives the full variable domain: GAGVSQTPSNKVTEKGKYVELRCDPISGHTALYWYRQSLGQGPEFLIYFQGTGAADDSGLPNDRFFAVRPEGSVSTLKIQRTERGDSAVYLCASSAGPTGFQGEQFFGPGTRLTVL.

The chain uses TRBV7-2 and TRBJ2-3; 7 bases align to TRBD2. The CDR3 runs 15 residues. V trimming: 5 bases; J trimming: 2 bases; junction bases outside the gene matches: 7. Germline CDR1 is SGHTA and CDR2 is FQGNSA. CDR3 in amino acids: CASSPRAGNTDTQYF. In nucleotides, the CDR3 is TGTGCCAGCAGCCCTCGAGCGGGAAACACAGATACGCAGTATTTT.

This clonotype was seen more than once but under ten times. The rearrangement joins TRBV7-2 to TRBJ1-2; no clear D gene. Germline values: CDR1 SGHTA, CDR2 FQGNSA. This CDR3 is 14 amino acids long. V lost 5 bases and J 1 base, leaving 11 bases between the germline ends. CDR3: CASSPSPGNYGYTF. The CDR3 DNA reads TGTGCCAGCAGCCCGTCGCCGGGTAACTATGGCTACACCTTC.

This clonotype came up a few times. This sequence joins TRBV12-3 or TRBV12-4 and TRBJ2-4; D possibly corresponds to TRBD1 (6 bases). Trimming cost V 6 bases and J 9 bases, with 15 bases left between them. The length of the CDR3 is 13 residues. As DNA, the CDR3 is TGTGCCAGCAGGACCACAGGGAGCACCATTCAGTACTTC. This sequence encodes CASRTTGSTIQYF.

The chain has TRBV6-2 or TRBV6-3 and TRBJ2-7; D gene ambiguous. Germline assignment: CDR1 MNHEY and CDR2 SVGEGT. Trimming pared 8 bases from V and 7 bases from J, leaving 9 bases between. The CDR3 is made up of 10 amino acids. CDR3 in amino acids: CASGDFEQYF. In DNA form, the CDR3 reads TGTGCCAGCGGAGACTTTGAGCAGTACTTC.

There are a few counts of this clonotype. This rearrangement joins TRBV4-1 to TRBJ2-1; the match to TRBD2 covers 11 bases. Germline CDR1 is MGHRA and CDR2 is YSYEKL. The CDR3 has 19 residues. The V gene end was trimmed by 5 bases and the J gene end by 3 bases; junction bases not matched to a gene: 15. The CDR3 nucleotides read TGCGCCAGCAGCTCAAACGTCTTGGCAACTAGCGGGAGCTACAATGAGCAGTTCTTC. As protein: CASSSNVLATSGSYNEQFF.

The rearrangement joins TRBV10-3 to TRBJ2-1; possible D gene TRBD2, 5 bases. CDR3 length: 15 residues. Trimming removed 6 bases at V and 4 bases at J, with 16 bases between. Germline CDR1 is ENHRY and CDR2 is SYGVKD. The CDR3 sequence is CAISDNLDFYNEQFF. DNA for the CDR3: TGTGCCATCAGCGACAACCTGGACTTTTACAATGAGCAGTTCTTC.

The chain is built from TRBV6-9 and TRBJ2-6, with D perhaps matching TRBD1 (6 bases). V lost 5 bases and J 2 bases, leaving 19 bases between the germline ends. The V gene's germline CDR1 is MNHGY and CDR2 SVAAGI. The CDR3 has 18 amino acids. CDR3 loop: CASSETRDIETGANVLTF. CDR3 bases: TGTGCCAGCAGTGAGACCCGGGACATCGAGACTGGGGCCAACGTCCTGACTTTC.

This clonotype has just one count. The CDR3 region has the DNA TGTGCCAGCTCGCCTGGACACAACAATCAGCCCCAGCATTTT. As protein: CASSPGHNNQPQHF. The rearrangement links TRBV18 to TRBJ1-5; D might be TRBD1 (5 bases). V was pared by 6 bases and J by 3 bases, with 12 bases between. The CDR3 is 14 amino acids. Germline lookup yields CDR1 KGHSH and CDR2 LQKENI.

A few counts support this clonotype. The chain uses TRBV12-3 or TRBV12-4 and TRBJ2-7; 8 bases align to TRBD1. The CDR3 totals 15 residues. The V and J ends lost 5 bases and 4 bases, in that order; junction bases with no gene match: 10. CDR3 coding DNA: TGTGCCAGCAGTCTCCGGACAGGGAATTCATACGAGCAGTACTTC. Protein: CASSLRTGNSYEQYF.

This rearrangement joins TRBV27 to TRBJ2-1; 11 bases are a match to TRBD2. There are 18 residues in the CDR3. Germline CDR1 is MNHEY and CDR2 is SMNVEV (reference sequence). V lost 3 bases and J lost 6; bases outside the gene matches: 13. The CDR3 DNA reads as TGTGCCAGCAGTTTGGGAACTAGCGGGGGTTCCCCTTTCAATGAGCAGTTCTTC. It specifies CASSLGTSGGSPFNEQFF.

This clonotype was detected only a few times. For the CDR3, the DNA is TGCGCCAGCAGCCAAGAAGCCCGGGGAACAGGCGAGCAGTACTTC. It translates to CASSQEARGTGEQYF. The rearrangement joins TRBV4-3 to TRBJ2-7; perhaps D is TRBD1 or TRBD2 (5 bases each). This CDR3 region has 15 residues. V was shortened by 0 bases and J by 6 bases, with 15 bases between the two germline ends. Germline CDR1 reads LGHNA; CDR2 reads YSLEER.

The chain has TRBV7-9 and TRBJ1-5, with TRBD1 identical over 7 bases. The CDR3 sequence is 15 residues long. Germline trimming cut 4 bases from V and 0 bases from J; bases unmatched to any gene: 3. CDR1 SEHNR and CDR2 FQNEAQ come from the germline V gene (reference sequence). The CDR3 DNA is TGTGCCAGCAGCTCAGGGGGAAATAGCAATCAGCCCCAGCATTTT. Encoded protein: CASSSGGNSNQPQHF. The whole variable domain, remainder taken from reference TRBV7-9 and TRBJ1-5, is DTGVSQNPRHKITKRGQNVTFRCDPISEHNRLYWYRQTLGQGPEFLTYFQNEAQLEKSRLLSDRFSAERPKGSFSTLEIQRTEQGDSAMYLCASSSGGNSNQPQHFGDGTRLSIL.

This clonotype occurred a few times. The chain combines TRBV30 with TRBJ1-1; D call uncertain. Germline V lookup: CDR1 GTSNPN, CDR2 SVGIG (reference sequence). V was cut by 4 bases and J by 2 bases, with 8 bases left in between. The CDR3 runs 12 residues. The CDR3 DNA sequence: TGTGCCTGGAATCGACCAAACACTGAAGCTTTCTTT. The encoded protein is CAWNRPNTEAFF. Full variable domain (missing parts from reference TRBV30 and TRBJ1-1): SQTIHQWPATLVQPVGSPLSLECTVEGTSNPNLYWYRQAAGRGLQLLFYSVGIGQISSEVPQNLSASRPQDRQFILSSKKLLLSDSGFYLCAWNRPNTEAFFGQGTRLTVV.

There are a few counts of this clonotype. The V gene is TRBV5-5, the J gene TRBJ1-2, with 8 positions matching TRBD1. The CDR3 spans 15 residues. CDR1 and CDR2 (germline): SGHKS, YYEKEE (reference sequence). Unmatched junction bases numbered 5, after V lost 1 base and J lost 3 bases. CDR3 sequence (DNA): TGTGCCAGCAGCTTGTACGCAGGGGGCGACTATGGCTACACCTTC. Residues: CASSLYAGGDYGYTF.

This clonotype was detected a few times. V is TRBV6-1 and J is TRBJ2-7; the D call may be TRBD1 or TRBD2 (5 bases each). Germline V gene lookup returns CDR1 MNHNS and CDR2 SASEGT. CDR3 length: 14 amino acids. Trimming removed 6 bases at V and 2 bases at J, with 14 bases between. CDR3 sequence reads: CASRGRGAPYEQYV. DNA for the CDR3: TGTGCCAGCAGAGGTAGGGGAGCGCCCTACGAGCAGTACGTC.

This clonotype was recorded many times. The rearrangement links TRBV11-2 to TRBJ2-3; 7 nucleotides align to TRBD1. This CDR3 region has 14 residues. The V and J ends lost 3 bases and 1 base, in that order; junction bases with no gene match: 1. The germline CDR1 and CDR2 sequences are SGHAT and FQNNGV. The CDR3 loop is CASSFGQGTDTQYF. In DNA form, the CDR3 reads TGTGCCAGCAGCTTCGGACAGGGCACAGATACGCAGTATTTT. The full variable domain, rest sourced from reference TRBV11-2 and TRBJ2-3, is EAGVAQSPRYKIIEKRQSVAFWCNPISGHATLYWYQQILGQGPKLLIQFQNNGVVDDSQLPKDRFSAERLKGVDSTLKIQPAKLEDSAVYLCASSFGQGTDTQYFGPGTRLTVL.

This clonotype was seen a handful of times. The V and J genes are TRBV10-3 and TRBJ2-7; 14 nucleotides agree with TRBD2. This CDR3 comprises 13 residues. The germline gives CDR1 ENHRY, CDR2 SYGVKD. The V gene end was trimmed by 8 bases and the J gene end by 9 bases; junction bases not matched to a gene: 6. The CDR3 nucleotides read TGTGCCATCGGGGGGACTAGCGGGAGCGTGCAGTACGTC. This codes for CAIGGTSGSVQYV.

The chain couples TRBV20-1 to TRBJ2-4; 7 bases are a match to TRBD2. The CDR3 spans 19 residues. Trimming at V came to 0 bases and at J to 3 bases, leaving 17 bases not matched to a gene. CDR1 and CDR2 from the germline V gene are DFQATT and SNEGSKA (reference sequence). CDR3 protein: CSARDQLGGTRFVKNIQYF. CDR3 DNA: TGCAGTGCTAGAGATCAGCTGGGGGGGACGCGCTTCGTCAAAAACATTCAGTACTTC.

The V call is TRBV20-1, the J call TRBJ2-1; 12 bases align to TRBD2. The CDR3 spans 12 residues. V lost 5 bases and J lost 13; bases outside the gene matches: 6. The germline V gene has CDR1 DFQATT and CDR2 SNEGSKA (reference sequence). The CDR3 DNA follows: TGCAGTGCTCCTTGGACTAGCGGGAAACAGTTCTTC. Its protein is CSAPWTSGKQFF.

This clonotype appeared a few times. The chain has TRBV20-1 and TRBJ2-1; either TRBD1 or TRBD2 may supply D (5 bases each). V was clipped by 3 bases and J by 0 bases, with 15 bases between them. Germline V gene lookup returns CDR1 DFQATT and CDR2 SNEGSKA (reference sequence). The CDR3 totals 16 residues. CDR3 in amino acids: CSASSGAVSSYNEQFF. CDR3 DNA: TGCAGTGCTAGTTCCGGGGCTGTCAGCTCCTACAATGAGCAGTTCTTC.

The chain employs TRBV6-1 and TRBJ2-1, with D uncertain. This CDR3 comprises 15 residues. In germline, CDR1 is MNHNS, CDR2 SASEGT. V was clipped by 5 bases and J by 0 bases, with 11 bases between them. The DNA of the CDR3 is TGTGCCAGCAGTCCCTCAGAGACCTCCTACAATGAGCAGTTCTTC. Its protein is CASSPSETSYNEQFF.

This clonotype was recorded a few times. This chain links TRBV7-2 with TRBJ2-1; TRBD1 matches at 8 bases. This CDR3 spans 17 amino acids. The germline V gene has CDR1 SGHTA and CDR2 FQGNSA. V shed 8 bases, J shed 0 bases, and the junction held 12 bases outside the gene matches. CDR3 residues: CASLGQGDSHSYNEQFF. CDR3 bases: TGTGCCAGCCTCGGACAGGGCGATTCACACTCCTACAATGAGCAGTTCTTC.